These T cell receptor beta chains were read from a single sample in a study of PD-1 blockade in classical Hodgkin lymphoma. Using immunoSEQ multiplex PCR, the repertoire was profiled, and TCRdb retains in-frame clones only, with some absent. This sample has tens of thousands of clones, with 80% found just once. The input for sequencing was peripheral blood mononuclear cells (PBMCs), taken before the second cycle of nivolumab. The receptor set was obtained from a human donor with classical Hodgkin lymphoma. CDR3s include the opening cysteine and the closing phenylalanine or tryptophan. Fields, in order: clone size, D gene, V gene, J gene, CDR3 DNA, CDR3 protein. A D gene is named only where the DNA matches it firmly. Size is omitted from some rows. Given values are once, few, many or a class for expanded clones.

.	TRBD1	TRBV11-2	TRBJ1-1	TGTGCCAGCAGCTTAGCCGAATCCGGGACAGGTGAAGCTTTCTTT	CASSLAESGTGEAFF
once	TRBD1	TRBV6-5	TRBJ1-1	TGTGCCAGCAGCCGGGGACAGGTGAACACTGAAGCTTTCTTT	CASSRGQVNTEAFF
.	TRBD1	TRBV11-2	TRBJ1-5	TGTGCCAGCAGCTTAGATGGCAGGGGGTACCAGCCCCAGCATTTT	CASSLDGRGYQPQHF
.	.	TRBV5-1	TRBJ1-4	TGCGCCAGCAGCTCGGCCCTCCATGAAAAACTGTTTTTT	CASSSALHEKLFF
.	TRBD1	TRBV30	TRBJ1-1	TGTGCCTGGAACCTAGGACAGGTGAACACTGAAGCTTTCTTT	CAWNLGQVNTEAFF
.	.	TRBV30	TRBJ1-4	TGTGCCTGGAGTGTTGGGGAGATCTTGGCAACTAATGAAAAACTGTTTTTT	CAWSVGEILATNEKLFF
.	TRBD1	TRBV28	TRBJ1-1	TGTGCCAGCAGTTTTAGGGGGCTACAAGCTTTCTTT	CASSFRGLQAFF
.	TRBD2	TRBV7-2	TRBJ2-1	TGTGCCAGCAGCTCTCCGGGACTAGCTTACAATGAGCAGTTCTTC	CASSSPGLAYNEQFF
.	TRBD1	TRBV4-2	TRBJ1-2	TGTGCCAGCAGCCCCACAAAGGACAGGGCGCATGGCTACACCTTC	CASSPTKDRAHGYTF
.	.	TRBV2	TRBJ1-5	TGTGCCAGCAACCCTGGGGGTAATCAGCCCCAGCATTTT	CASNPGGNQPQHF
.	TRBD2	TRBV27	TRBJ2-5	TGTGCCAGCAGTTTAATCGCGGGAGGAGAGACCCAGTACTTC	CASSLIAGGETQYF
.	TRBD2	TRBV5-4	TRBJ2-5	TGTGCCAGCAGCGCAAGCGGGGTTCAAGAGACCCAGTACTTC	CASSASGVQETQYF
.	.	TRBV5-1	TRBJ2-2	TGCGCCAGCAGCTTTGAGGACACCGGGGAGCTGTTTTTT	CASSFEDTGELFF
.	.	TRBV5-4	TRBJ2-5	TGTGCCAGCAGCTTTTCGACCGAGGGGGAGACCCAGTACTTC	CASSFSTEGETQYF
.	TRBD1	TRBV23-1	TRBJ1-2	TGCGCCAGCAGCACGGGACAGGGTACGAACTATGGCTACACCTTC	CASSTGQGTNYGYTF
few	TRBD2	TRBV27	TRBJ2-1	TGTGCCAGCAGTTTATCGAAGGGACTAGCCGCTAGCGGGCAGTTCTTC	CASSLSKGLAASGQFF
.	TRBD1	TRBV4-2	TRBJ1-4	TGTGCCAGCAGCTTACGACAGGGTGGTGAAAAACTGTTTTTT	CASSLRQGGEKLFF
once	TRBD1	TRBV9	TRBJ2-7	TGTGCCAGCAGCGAAGGGACAGGTCTTCCCTACGAGCAGTACTTC	CASSEGTGLPYEQYF